A single sample gave rise to the 6 T cell receptor beta chains below, sequenced in a study of patients and donors after allogeneic stem cell transplantation. TCRdb analysed the RT-PCR reads with MiXCR anew, one entry per CDR3 protein. The sample has over 150,000 distinct CDR3 sequences, 25% to 35% seen once. What was sequenced was blood, either unsorted or a sorted T cell fraction (not recorded which). These receptors were collected from a human donor who was either an allogeneic HSCT recipient or a stem cell or donor lymphocyte infusion donor (not recorded which). It is not recorded whose cells these are; they may come from a transplant donor.

A few counts support this clonotype. This chain links TRBV27 with TRBJ2-1; D unresolved. Trimming removed 1 base at V and 0 bases at J, with 7 bases between. Germline V gene lookup returns CDR1 MNHEY and CDR2 SMNVEV (reference sequence). The CDR3 has 15 amino acids. DNA of the CDR3: TGTGCCAGCAGTTTATTACCCCCCTCCTACAATGAGCAGTTCTTC. Its protein product is CASSLLPPSYNEQFF.

V gene TRBV7-8 combines with J gene TRBJ2-5; D is unresolved. Germline loops: CDR1 SGHVS, CDR2 FQNEAQ. There are 14 residues in the CDR3. With 5 bases removed from V and 2 bases from J, the gap between germline ends came to 12 bases. The CDR3 coding sequence is TGTGCCAGCAGCCACCGGAACGGTCAAGAGACCCAGTACTTC. It yields the protein CASSHRNGQETQYF.

The chain combines TRBV28 with TRBJ1-5; D call uncertain. Germline CDR1 reads MDHEN; CDR2 reads SYDVKM. V shed 3 bases and J shed 5 bases, with 14 bases lying between them. This CDR3 comprises 15 residues. The CDR3 DNA sequence: TGTGCCAGCAGTTTTATATGGGGTTTTCATCAGCCCCAGCATTTT. Protein sequence: CASSFIWGFHQPQHF.

This chain links TRBV12-3 or TRBV12-4 with TRBJ1-5; D might be TRBD1 (6 bases). The CDR3 extends over 16 amino acids. V was trimmed by 0 bases and J by 4 bases, leaving 13 bases between them. The CDR3 DNA reads TGTGCCAGCAGTTTAGCGGGCAGGGGAGGAAATCAGCCCCAGCATTTT. Amino acids: CASSLAGRGGNQPQHF.

The DNA of the CDR3 is TGTGCCAGCAGCGTAGGACTGGGGGTTTCCCTCTCTGGGGCCAACGTCCTGACTTTC. Translating it yields CASSVGLGVSLSGANVLTF. The genes are TRBV9 and TRBJ2-6; D may correspond to TRBD1 or TRBD2 (5 bases each). V shed 0 bases and J shed 0 bases, with 16 bases lying between them. Germline values: CDR1 SGDLS, CDR2 YYNGEE. This CDR3 region has 19 residues.

This clonotype has a count of ten or more. The V gene is TRBV6-5, the J gene TRBJ1-6; tentative D call: TRBD1 (5 bases). Germline-derived CDR1 and CDR2 are MNHEY and SVGAGI. The CDR3 extends over 19 amino acids. Trimming stripped 0 bases from V and 3 bases from J, with 18 bases between. The CDR3 DNA is TGTGCCAGCAGTTACTCGGCAGGGTCCTCGAGTGTCTATAATTCACCCCTCCACTTT. Its translation is CASSYSAGSSSVYNSPLHF.